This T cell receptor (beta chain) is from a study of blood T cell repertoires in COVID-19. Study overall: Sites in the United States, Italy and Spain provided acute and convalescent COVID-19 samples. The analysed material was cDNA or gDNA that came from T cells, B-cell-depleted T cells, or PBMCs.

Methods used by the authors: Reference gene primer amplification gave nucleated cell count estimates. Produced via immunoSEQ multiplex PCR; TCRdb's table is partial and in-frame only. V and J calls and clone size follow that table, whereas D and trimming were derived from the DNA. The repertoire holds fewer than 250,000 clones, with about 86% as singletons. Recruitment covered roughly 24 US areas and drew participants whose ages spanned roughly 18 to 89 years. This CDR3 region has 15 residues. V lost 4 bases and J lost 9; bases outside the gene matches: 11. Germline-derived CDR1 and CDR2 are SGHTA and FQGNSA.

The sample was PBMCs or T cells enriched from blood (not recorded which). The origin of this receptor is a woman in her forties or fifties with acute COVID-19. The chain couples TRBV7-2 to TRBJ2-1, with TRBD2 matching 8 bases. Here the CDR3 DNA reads TGTGCCAGCAGCTCCAGAGCGGGAGCGGGGATTGAGCAGTTCTTC. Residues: CASSSRAGAGIEQFF.